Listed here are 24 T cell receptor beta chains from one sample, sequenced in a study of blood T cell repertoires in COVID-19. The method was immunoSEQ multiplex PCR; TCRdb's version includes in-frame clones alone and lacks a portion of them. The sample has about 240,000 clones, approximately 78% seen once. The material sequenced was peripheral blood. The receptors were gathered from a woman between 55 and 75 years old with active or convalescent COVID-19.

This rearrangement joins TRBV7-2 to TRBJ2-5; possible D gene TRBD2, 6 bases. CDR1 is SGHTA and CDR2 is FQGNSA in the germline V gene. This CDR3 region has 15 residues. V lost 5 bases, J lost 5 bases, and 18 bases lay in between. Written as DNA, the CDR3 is TGTGCCAGCAGCCAGCGGGTAGCTGTACGGGAGACCCAGTACTTC. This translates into CASSQRVAVRETQYF. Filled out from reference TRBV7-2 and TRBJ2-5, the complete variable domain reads GAGVSQSPSNKVTEKGKDVELRCDPISGHTALYWYRQSLGQGLEFLIYFQGNSAPDKSGLPSDRFSAERTGGSVSTLTIQRTQQEDSAVYLCASSQRVAVRETQYFGPGTRLLVL.

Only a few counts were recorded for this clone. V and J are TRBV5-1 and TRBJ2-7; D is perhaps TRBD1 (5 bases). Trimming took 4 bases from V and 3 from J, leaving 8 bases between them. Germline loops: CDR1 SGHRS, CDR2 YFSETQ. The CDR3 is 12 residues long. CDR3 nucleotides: TGCGCCAGCAGCCCAACAGGCTACGAGCAGTACTTC. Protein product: CASSPTGYEQYF.

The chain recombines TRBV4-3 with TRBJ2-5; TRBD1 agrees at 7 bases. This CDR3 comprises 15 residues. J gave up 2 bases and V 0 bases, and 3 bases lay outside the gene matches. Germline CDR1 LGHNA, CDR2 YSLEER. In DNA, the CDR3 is TGCGCCAGCAGCCAAGATGGGACAGAGCAAGAGACCCAGTACTTC. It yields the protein CASSQDGTEQETQYF.

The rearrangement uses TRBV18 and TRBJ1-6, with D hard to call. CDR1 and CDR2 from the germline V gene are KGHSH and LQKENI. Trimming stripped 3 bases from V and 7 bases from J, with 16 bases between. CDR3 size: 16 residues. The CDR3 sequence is CASSPSTPAGNSPLHF. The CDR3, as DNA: TGTGCCAGCTCACCCTCGACCCCTGCGGGCAATTCACCCCTCCACTTT.

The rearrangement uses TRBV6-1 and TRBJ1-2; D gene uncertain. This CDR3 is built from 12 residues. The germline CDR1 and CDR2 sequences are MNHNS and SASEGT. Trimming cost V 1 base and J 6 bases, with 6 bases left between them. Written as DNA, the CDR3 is TGTGCCAGCAGTGAAGGTGAGGATGGCTACACCTTC. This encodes CASSEGEDGYTF.

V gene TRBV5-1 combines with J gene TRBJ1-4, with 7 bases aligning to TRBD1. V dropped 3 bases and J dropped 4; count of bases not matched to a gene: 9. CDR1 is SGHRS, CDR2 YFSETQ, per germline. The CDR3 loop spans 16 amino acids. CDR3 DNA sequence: TGCGCCAGCAGCTGGGGTGGGGGACAGTTTAATGAAAAACTGTTTTTT. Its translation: CASSWGGGQFNEKLFF. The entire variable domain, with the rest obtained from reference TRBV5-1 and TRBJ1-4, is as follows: KAGVTQTPRYLIKTRGQQVTLSCSPISGHRSVSWYQQTPGQGLQFLFEYFSETQRNKGNFPGRFSGRQFSNSRSEMNVSTLELGDSALYLCASSWGGGQFNEKLFFGSGTQLSVL.

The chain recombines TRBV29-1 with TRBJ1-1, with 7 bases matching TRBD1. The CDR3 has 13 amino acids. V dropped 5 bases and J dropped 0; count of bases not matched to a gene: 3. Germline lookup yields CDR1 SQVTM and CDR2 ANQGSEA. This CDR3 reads CSVTGTVNTEAFF. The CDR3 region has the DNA TGCAGCGTTACCGGGACAGTGAACACTGAAGCTTTCTTT.

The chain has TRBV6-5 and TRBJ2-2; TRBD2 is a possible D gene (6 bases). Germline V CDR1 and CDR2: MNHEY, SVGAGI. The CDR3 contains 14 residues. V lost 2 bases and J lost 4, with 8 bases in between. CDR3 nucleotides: TGTGCCAGCAGTTACATGGGGGGCACCGGGGAGCTGTTTTTT. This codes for CASSYMGGTGELFF.

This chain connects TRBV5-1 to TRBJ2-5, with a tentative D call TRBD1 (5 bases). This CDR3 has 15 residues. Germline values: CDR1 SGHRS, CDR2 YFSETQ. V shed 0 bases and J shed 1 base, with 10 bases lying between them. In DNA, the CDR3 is TGCGCCAGCAGCTTGGTCCCTAGGGGCCAAGAGACCCAGTACTTC. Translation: CASSLVPRGQETQYF.

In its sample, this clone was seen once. CDR3 DNA sequence: TGTGCCACCAGTGATTCCAGAGATACGCAGTATTTT. This codes for CATSDSRDTQYF. V and J are TRBV24-1 and TRBJ2-3; D gene uncertain. Germline CDR1 KGHDR, CDR2 SFDVKD. This CDR3 region has 12 residues. Deletions cut 2 bases from V and 5 bases from J, with 4 bases between.

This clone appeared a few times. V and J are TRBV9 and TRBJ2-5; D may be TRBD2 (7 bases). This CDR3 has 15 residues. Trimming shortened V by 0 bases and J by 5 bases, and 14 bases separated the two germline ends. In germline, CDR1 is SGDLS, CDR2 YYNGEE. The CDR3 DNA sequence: TGTGCCAGCAGCGTAGAGGGGGGGCTTCGGGAGACCCAGTACTTC. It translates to CASSVEGGLRETQYF.

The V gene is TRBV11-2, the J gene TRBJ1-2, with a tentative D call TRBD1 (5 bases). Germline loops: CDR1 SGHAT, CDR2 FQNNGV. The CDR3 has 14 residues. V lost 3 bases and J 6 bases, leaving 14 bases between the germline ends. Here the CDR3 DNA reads TGTGCCAGCAGCTTTACAGGCCCTTGGGATGGCTACACCTTC. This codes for CASSFTGPWDGYTF.

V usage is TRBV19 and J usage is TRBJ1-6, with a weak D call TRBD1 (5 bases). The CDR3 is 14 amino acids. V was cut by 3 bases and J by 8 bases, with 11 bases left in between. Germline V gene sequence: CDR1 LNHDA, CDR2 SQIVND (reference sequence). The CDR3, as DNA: TGTGCCAGTAGTATCTTGGGGCCTTATTCACCCCTCCACTTT. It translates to CASSILGPYSPLHF.

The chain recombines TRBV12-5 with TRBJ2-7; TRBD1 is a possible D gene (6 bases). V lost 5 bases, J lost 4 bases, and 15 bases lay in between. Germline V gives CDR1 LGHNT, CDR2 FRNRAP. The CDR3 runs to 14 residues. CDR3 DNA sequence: TGTGCTAGTGGTACCAACAGGGTCCCTTACGAGCAGTACTTC. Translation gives CASGTNRVPYEQYF.

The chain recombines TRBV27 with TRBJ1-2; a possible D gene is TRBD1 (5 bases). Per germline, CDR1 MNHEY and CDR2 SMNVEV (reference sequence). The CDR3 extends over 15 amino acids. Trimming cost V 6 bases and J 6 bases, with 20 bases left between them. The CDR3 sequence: CASRTGGLGINGYTF. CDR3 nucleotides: TGTGCCAGCAGAACTGGGGGGTTGGGAATAAATGGCTACACCTTC.

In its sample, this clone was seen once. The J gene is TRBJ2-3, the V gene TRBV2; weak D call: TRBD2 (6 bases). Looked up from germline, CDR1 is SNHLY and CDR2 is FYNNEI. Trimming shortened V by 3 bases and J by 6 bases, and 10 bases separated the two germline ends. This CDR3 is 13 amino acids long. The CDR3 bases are TGTGCCAGCAGTGACCACCTAGCGGATACGCAGTATTTT. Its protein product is CASSDHLADTQYF.

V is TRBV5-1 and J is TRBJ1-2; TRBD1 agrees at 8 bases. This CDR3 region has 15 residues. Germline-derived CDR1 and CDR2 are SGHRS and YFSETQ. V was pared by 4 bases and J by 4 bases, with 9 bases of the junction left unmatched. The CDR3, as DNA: TGCGCCAGCAGCATAGGACAGGGAGGGGTCTATGGCTACACCTTC. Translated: CASSIGQGGVYGYTF.

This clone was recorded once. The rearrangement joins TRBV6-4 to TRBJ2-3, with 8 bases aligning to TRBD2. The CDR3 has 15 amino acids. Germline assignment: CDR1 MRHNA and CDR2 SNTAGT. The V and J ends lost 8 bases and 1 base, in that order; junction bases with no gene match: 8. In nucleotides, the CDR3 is TGTGCCAGCGGGGAAGCGGGGGCCCGCACAGATACGCAGTATTTT. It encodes CASGEAGARTDTQYF.

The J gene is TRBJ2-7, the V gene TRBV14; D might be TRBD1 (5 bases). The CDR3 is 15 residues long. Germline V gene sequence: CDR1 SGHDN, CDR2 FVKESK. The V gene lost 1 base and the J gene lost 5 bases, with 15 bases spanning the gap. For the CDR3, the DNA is TGTGCCAGCAGCCAAGTGATTCAGGGTATCCACGAGCAGTACTTC. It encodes CASSQVIQGIHEQYF.

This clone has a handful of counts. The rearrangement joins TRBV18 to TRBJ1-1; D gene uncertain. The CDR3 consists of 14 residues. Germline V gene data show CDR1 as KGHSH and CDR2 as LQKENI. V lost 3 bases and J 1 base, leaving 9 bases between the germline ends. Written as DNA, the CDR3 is TGTGCCAGCTCACCCCGGTCCGGGAACACTGAAGCTTTCTTT. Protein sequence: CASSPRSGNTEAFF.

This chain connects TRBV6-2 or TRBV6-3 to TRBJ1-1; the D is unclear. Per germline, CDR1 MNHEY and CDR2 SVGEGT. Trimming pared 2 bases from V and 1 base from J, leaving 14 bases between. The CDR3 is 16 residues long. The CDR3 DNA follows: TGTGCCAGCAGTTACGGTGGAGGGATGGCGAACACTGAAGCTTTCTTT. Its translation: CASSYGGGMANTEAFF.

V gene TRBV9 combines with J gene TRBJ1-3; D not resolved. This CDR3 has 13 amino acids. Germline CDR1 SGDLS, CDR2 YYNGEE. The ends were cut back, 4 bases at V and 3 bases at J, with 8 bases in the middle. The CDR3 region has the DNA TGTGCCAGCAGCCCCCGTATTGGAAACACCATATATTTT. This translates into CASSPRIGNTIYF.

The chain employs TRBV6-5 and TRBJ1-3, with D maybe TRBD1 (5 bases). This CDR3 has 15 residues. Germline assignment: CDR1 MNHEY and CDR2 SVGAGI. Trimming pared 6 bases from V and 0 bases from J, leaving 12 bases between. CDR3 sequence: CASSVGLSSGNTIYF. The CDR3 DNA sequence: TGTGCCAGCAGCGTGGGGCTCAGCTCTGGAAACACCATATATTTT.

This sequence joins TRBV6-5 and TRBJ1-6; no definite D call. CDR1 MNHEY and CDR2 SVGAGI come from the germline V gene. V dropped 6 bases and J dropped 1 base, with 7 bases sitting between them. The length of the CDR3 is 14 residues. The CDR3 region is CASRIRSYNSPLHF. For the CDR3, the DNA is TGTGCCAGCAGAATTAGATCCTATAATTCACCCCTCCACTTT.